Presented here are 15 T cell receptor beta chains from one specimen sequenced in a study of cytomegalovirus exposure and HLA in healthy donors. The PCR was carried out with 60 Vbeta primers and 13 Jbeta primers. Profiled with immunoSEQ multiplex PCR; TCRdb holds only in-frame clones, not every one. The table lists more than 85,000 clones, under 80% of them singletons. The material sequenced was PBMCs. Receptors were obtained from a woman aged 50 to 65 in good health and CMV-seropositive.

This clone was seen more than once but under ten times. One end of the junction varies from germline; a read error may be responsible. The J gene is TRBJ1-2, the V gene TRBV5-1; TRBD1 matches at 11 bases. Germline V gene lookup returns CDR1 SGHRS and CDR2 YFSETQ. The CDR3 runs to 13 residues. The CDR3 protein is CASSLPGQGARHF. The CDR3 DNA follows: TGCGCCAGCAGCTTGCCCGGACAGGGGGCGCGTCACTTC.

This clone was seen just once. The chain has TRBV5-6 and TRBJ1-2; 10 nucleotides agree with TRBD1. Germline lookup yields CDR1 SGHDT and CDR2 YYEEEE. J gave up 8 bases and V 4 bases, and 8 bases lay outside the gene matches. This CDR3 spans 14 amino acids. The CDR3 region is CASSLMGQGRGYTF. The CDR3 DNA reads as TGTGCCAGCAGCCTCATGGGACAGGGGAGAGGCTACACCTTC.

This rearrangement joins TRBV4-1 to TRBJ1-1; D might be TRBD1 (5 bases). The germline V gene has CDR1 MGHRA and CDR2 YSYEKL. Between the trimmed V and J ends, which lost 2 bases and 4 bases, there was a span of 11 bases. The CDR3 spans 14 residues. DNA for the CDR3: TGCGCCAGCAGCCAAAATAGGGGAAGCACTGAAGCTTTCTTT. Protein: CASSQNRGSTEAFF.

The rearrangement links TRBV5-1 to TRBJ2-7, with D tentatively TRBD1 (5 bases). The germline V and J ends were trimmed by 4 bases and 0 bases, with 14 bases remaining between them. The CDR3 is 15 residues long. Per germline, CDR1 SGHRS and CDR2 YFSETQ. The CDR3 is CASSQGDRSSYEQYF. The CDR3 bases are TGCGCCAGCAGCCAAGGGGATAGAAGCTCCTACGAGCAGTACTTC. The complete variable domain, with remaining parts taken from reference TRBV5-1 and TRBJ2-7, reads KAGVTQTPRYLIKTRGQQVTLSCSPISGHRSVSWYQQTPGQGLQFLFEYFSETQRNKGNFPGRFSGRQFSNSRSEMNVSTLELGDSALYLCASSQGDRSSYEQYFGPGTRLTVT.

This clone was seen a single time. The chain joins TRBV4-1 to TRBJ1-2; D might be TRBD1 (5 bases). The CDR3 runs 15 residues. Trimming removed 4 bases at V and 8 bases at J, with 20 bases between. CDR1 is MGHRA, CDR2 YSYEKL, per germline. Written as DNA, the CDR3 is TGCGCCAGCAGCCCGCCCCAGTCAGGGATCCAAGGCTACACCTTC. This codes for CASSPPQSGIQGYTF.

The rearrangement links TRBV19 to TRBJ1-2; no clear D gene. In germline, CDR1 is LNHDA, CDR2 SQIVND (reference sequence). Between the trimmed V and J ends, which lost 3 bases and 1 base, there was a span of 15 bases. The CDR3 extends over 16 amino acids. The CDR3 is CASSISWEGRNYGYTF. In DNA, the CDR3 is TGTGCCAGTAGTATCAGTTGGGAGGGCCGTAACTATGGCTACACCTTC.

The chain joins TRBV7-9 to TRBJ1-1, with D hard to call. V was shortened by 8 bases and J by 1 base, with 8 bases between the two germline ends. This CDR3 region has 12 residues. Per germline, CDR1 SEHNR and CDR2 FQNEAQ (reference sequence). The CDR3 DNA sequence: TGTGCCAGCGCCGGGGAGAACACTGAAGCTTTCTTT. It is translated as CASAGENTEAFF.

The rearrangement uses TRBV5-4 and TRBJ2-5; a possible D gene is TRBD2 (7 bases). The CDR3 covers 14 residues. The germline CDR1 and CDR2 sequences are SGHNT and YYREEE (reference sequence). V gave up 6 bases and J gave up 4 bases, with 16 bases separating them. DNA for the CDR3: TGTGCCAGCAACCCGGCGGGGGCCTCAGAGACCCAGTACTTC. As protein: CASNPAGASETQYF.

This sequence joins TRBV6-5 and TRBJ2-1, with no clear D. This CDR3 comprises 12 residues. Trimming removed 4 bases from V and 8 bases from J, with 9 bases in between. Germline V gene data show CDR1 as MNHEY and CDR2 as SVGAGI. The CDR3 protein is CASSSSGYEQFF. The CDR3 region has the DNA TGTGCCAGCAGTTCCTCCGGTTATGAGCAGTTCTTC.

The chain recombines TRBV13 with TRBJ2-1, with 9 bases aligning to TRBD1. This CDR3 region has 15 residues. Trimming at V came to 0 bases and at J to 7 bases, leaving 4 bases not matched to a gene. The germline V gene encodes CDR1 PRHDT and CDR2 FYEKMQ (reference sequence). CDR3 sequence: CASSLGGTGRNEQFF. The DNA for the CDR3 is TGTGCCAGCAGCTTAGGGGGGACAGGGAGGAATGAGCAGTTCTTC.

The rearrangement uses TRBV30 and TRBJ1-3; a possible D gene is TRBD1 (6 bases). The CDR3 runs to 16 residues. Trimming removed 0 bases at V and 2 bases at J, with 14 bases between. Germline V gives CDR1 GTSNPN, CDR2 SVGIG (reference sequence). DNA of the CDR3: TGTGCCTGGAGTGTATTGAGGGGGAGGGCTGGAAACACCATATATTTT. This codes for CAWSVLRGRAGNTIYF. The entire variable domain, with the rest obtained from reference TRBV30 and TRBJ1-3, is as follows: SQTIHQWPATLVQPVGSPLSLECTVEGTSNPNLYWYRQAAGRGLQLLFYSVGIGQISSEVPQNLSASRPQDRQFILSSKKLLLSDSGFYLCAWSVLRGRAGNTIYFGEGSWLTVV.

The V and J genes are TRBV9 and TRBJ2-7, with 8 bases identical to TRBD2. CDR3 length equals 14 residues. Germline V gene data show CDR1 as SGDLS and CDR2 as YYNGEE. Trimming cost V 2 bases and J 2 bases; bases outside gene matches: 3. CDR3 DNA sequence: TGTGCCAGCAGCGTTACGGGGGGGGCCTACGAGCAGTACTTC. Translation gives CASSVTGGAYEQYF.

The chain has TRBV30 and TRBJ2-7; unclear D gene. CDR3 length equals 11 residues. The ends were cut back, 0 bases at V and 7 bases at J, with 7 bases in the middle. Germline CDR1 and CDR2: GTSNPN and SVGIG (reference sequence). Here the CDR3 DNA reads TGTGCCTGGAGTGTAGCCGAGGAGCAGTACTTC. It is translated as CAWSVAEEQYF.

The chain carries TRBV27 and TRBJ1-2; TRBD1 might be the D (6 bases). V was pared by 6 bases and J by 3 bases, with 11 bases between. The CDR3 spans 13 residues. Germline-derived CDR1 and CDR2 are MNHEY and SMNVEV (reference sequence). The CDR3 region has the DNA TGTGCCAGCAGAGCCAGGGGCGACTATGGCTACACCTTC. Residues: CASRARGDYGYTF.

In its sample, this clone was seen once. The chain couples TRBV30 to TRBJ1-1; perhaps TRBD1 as D (5 bases). Germline CDR1 reads GTSNPN; CDR2 reads SVGIG (reference sequence). The CDR3 is made up of 10 amino acids. The chain's CDR3 is CGGEGTEAFF. The CDR3 bases are TGTGGGGGGGAGGGGACTGAAGCTTTCTTT.